A selection of T cell receptor beta chains follows, all from one sample in a study of shared clonotypes between healthy human individuals. Only in-frame clones appear in the TCRdb table, and some are missing; sequencing was by immunoSEQ multiplex PCR. There are a few hundred thousand clones in the sample; roughly 79% occur only once, and more than 10% lies in the top ten. The sample consisted of PBMCs. The receptor set was obtained from a woman aged 40 to 50 in good health. Some clones in this sample may be carry-over from other donors' samples. CDR3s include the opening cysteine and the closing phenylalanine or tryptophan. D genes are given only for firm matches. Size tells how often a clone was seen (once, few, many) or the class of an expanded clone, and some rows leave it out.

J | length | size | D | V | DNA | CDR3
TRBJ2-1 | 15 | NA | NA | TRBV10-2 | TGCGCCAGCAGTGAGTCTGTCGGTACTTACAATGAGCAGTTCTTC | CASSESVGTYNEQFF
TRBJ1-5 | 15 | NA | NA | TRBV28 | TGTGCCAGCAGAACAGGCCCCAGGGGCAATCAGCCCCAGCATTTT | CASRTGPRGNQPQHF
TRBJ2-3 | 18 | NA | NA | TRBV4-1 | TGCGCCAGCAGCCAAGATTGGGGGTTCCCTACTAGCACAGATACGCAGTATTTT | CASSQDWGFPTSTDTQYF
TRBJ2-6 | 17 | NA | NA | TRBV7-4 | TGTGCCAGCAGCCGCAAATGCTCACAAAGTCGGGCCAACGTCCTGACTTTC | CASSRKCSQSRANVLTF
TRBJ1-3 | 15 | once | NA | TRBV19 | TGTGCCAGTAGTATCCAGGGATTCTCTGGAAACACCATATATTTT | CASSIQGFSGNTIYF
TRBJ2-1 | 16 | NA | TRBD2 | TRBV13 | TGTGCCAGCAGCTTAGGCCCTAGCGGGAGTTACAATGAGCAGTTCTTC | CASSLGPSGSYNEQFF
TRBJ2-1 | 18 | NA | TRBD2 | TRBV18 | TGTGCCAGCTCACCACTGACACTACTAGCGGGATTTCGAATTGAGCAGTTCTTC | CASSPLTLLAGFRIEQFF
TRBJ1-2 | 15 | few | NA | TRBV19 | TGTGCCAGTAGTATGACTGGAATCGAGGTATATGGCTACACCTTC | CASSMTGIEVYGYTF
TRBJ2-7 | 14 | NA | NA | TRBV27 | TGTGCCAGCAGTTTCGGGACAACCAACTACGAGCAGTACTTC | CASSFGTTNYEQYF
TRBJ1-3 | 14 | NA | NA | TRBV6-5 | TGTGCCAGCAGTTACTCCTTCTCTGGAAACACCATATATTTT | CASSYSFSGNTIYF
TRBJ2-2 | 15 | NA | NA | TRBV4-2 | TGTGCCAGCAGCCAAGAGCCGGGATTGCCCCGGGAGCTGTTTTTT | CASSQEPGLPRELFF
TRBJ2-5 | 17 | NA | TRBD2 | TRBV18 | TGTGCCAGCTCCCTCGGGACTAGCGGGAGGAGGAGAGAGACCCAGTACTTC | CASSLGTSGRRRETQYF
TRBJ2-6 | 18 | once | NA | TRBV7-8 | TGTGCCAGCAGCGAAGTGGGACACCCAGTGATGGGGGCCAACGTCCTGACTTTC | CASSEVGHPVMGANVLTF
TRBJ2-7 | 14 | NA | TRBD2 | TRBV4-3 | TGCGCCAGCAGCTTTCGAGCGGGAGGGTACGAGCAGTACTTC | CASSFRAGGYEQYF
TRBJ2-1 | 17 | NA | TRBD2 | TRBV5-4 | TGTGCCAGCAGCTCGGGGACTAGCGGGACCCAATTCAATGAGCAGTTCTTC | CASSSGTSGTQFNEQFF
TRBJ1-2 | 15 | NA | TRBD1 | TRBV4-1 | TGCGCCAGCAGCCGGGGGACAGGGATGGACTATGGCTACACCTTC | CASSRGTGMDYGYTF
TRBJ2-7 | 18 | NA | NA | TRBV9 | TGTGCCAGCAGCGTAGCGGAGGGGTCGGCGGGATATTTGGACGAGCAGTACTTC | CASSVAEGSAGYLDEQYF
TRBJ1-6 | 15 | once | TRBD1 | TRBV5-1 | TGCGCCAGCAGCTTCGGACAGGGTTATAATTCACCCCTCCACTTT | CASSFGQGYNSPLHF
TRBJ2-7 | 15 | NA | TRBD2 | TRBV28 | TGTGCCAGCAGCTTCCCGGGACTAGCGGGCGACGAGCAGTACTTC | CASSFPGLAGDEQYF
TRBJ2-5 | 13 | NA | NA | TRBV5-4 | TGTGCCAGCAGCCTGATCGACGTCGGGACCCAGTACTTC | CASSLIDVGTQYF
TRBJ2-7 | 16 | NA | TRBD2 | TRBV6-6 | TGTGCCAGCAGACCCGGGACTAGCGGGAGAGGATACGAGCAGTACTTC | CASRPGTSGRGYEQYF
TRBJ2-1 | 13 | NA | TRBD2 | TRBV10-2 | TGCGCCAGCAGTGAGTCGGGTGCGGGAGGGCAGTTCTTC | CASSESGAGGQFF
TRBJ2-1 | 14 | once | TRBD2 | TRBV5-1 | TGCGCCAGCAGCCCGGGACTAGCGGGAGATGAGCAGTTCTTC | CASSPGLAGDEQFF
TRBJ2-3 | 16 | NA | TRBD2 | TRBV5-5 | TGTGCCAGCAGCTTGAGGTTAGCGGGTGTTGCAGATACGCAGTATTTT | CASSLRLAGVADTQYF
TRBJ2-1 | 16 | NA | TRBD2 | TRBV7-3 | TGTGCCAGCAGCTTAACGGCCGGCGGGAGATGGCATGAGCAGTTCTTC | CASSLTAGGRWHEQFF
TRBJ2-7 | 16 | NA | TRBD1 | TRBV11-2 | TGTGCCAGCAGCCCCGGCGTGGGACAGGGGGCGACCGAGCAGTACTTC | CASSPGVGQGATEQYF
TRBJ2-2 | 15 | once | TRBD2 | TRBV5-1 | TGCGCCAGCAGCCCCCTGACTAGCCGTACCGGGGAGCTGTTTTTT | CASSPLTSRTGELFF
TRBJ2-7 | 15 | many | NA | TRBV6-1 | TGTGCCAGCAGTGAACTCCGTCACGGAACCTACGAGCAGTACTTC | CASSELRHGTYEQYF
TRBJ2-3 | 16 | NA | NA | TRBV5-1 | TGCGCCAGCAGCTTCGATTCCGGGGCCGGGACAGATACGCAGTATTTT | CASSFDSGAGTDTQYF
TRBJ1-2 | 15 | NA | TRBD1 | TRBV27 | TGTGCCAGCAGAGGGGCCGGGGGACAGAATTATGGCTACACCTTC | CASRGAGGQNYGYTF
TRBJ2-1 | 17 | NA | TRBD2 | TRBV15 | TGTGCCACCAGCAGAGAGAGACTAGCGGCCTCGGGTGGTGAGCAGTTCTTC | CATSRERLAASGGEQFF
TRBJ2-7 | 17 | NA | NA | TRBV5-1 | TGCGCCAGCAGCTTGGGAGGTGGGGGCCTAACCTACTACGAGCAGTACTTC | CASSLGGGGLTYYEQYF
TRBJ2-5 | 14 | NA | NA | TRBV19 | TGTGCCAGTAGCGTAGCAGGGGTTCAAGAGACCCAGTACTTC | CASSVAGVQETQYF
TRBJ2-7 | 15 | few | NA | TRBV27 | TGTGCCAGCAGTTTAGGGTCTGCACTGGGGTACGAGCAGTACTTC | CASSLGSALGYEQYF
TRBJ2-1 | 13 | NA | NA | TRBV9 | TGTGCCAGCAGCGTGGGACCCTACAATGAGCAGTTCTTC | CASSVGPYNEQFF
TRBJ2-7 | 15 | NA | TRBD2 | TRBV9 | TGTGCCAGCAGCAGGTGGGCTAGCGGTACCTACGAGCAGTACTTC | CASSRWASGTYEQYF
TRBJ2-3 | 14 | NA | NA | TRBV5-6 | TGTGCCAGCAGCCCGGACAGAAGCACAGATACGCAGTATTTT | CASSPDRSTDTQYF
TRBJ2-1 | 13 | NA | NA | TRBV4-2 | TGTGCCAGCAGCGCAAGGACCGCGAATGAGCAGTTCTTC | CASSARTANEQFF
TRBJ2-3 | 16 | once | NA | TRBV5-1 | TGCGCCAGCAGCAACCGACAGCTAACTAGCACAGATACGCAGTATTTT | CASSNRQLTSTDTQYF
TRBJ2-5 | 14 | once | TRBD1 | TRBV14 | TGTGCCAGCAGCCACCCGGGACAGAAAGAGACCCAGTACTTC | CASSHPGQKETQYF
TRBJ1-5 | 15 | NA | NA | TRBV19 | TGTGCCAGTAGTATCCTCCAGGTTAGCAATCAGCCCCAGCATTTT | CASSILQVSNQPQHF
TRBJ2-1 | 14 | NA | NA | TRBV6-6 | TGTGCCACCGTCCGGGACTCTCAACGGAATGAGCAGTTCTTC | CATVRDSQRNEQFF
TRBJ1-1 | 13 | few | NA | TRBV9 | TGTGCCAGCAGCTTTGGGTGGGACACTGAAGCTTTCTTT | CASSFGWDTEAFF
TRBJ1-2 | 15 | NA | NA | TRBV4-2 | TGTGCCAGCAGCCAAGCAACGGGTTATAACTATGGCTACACCTTC | CASSQATGYNYGYTF
TRBJ2-1 | 18 | NA | TRBD2 | TRBV5-1 | TGCGCCAGCAGCTTGTTACCCGGGGGGAGCCACTCCTACAATGAGCAGTTCTTC | CASSLLPGGSHSYNEQFF